The 10 T cell receptor beta chains given below trace back to one sample, sequenced in a study of blood T cell repertoires in COVID-19. Method: immunoSEQ multiplex PCR; TCRdb's copy keeps in-frame clones and lacks some. The table records around 250,000 clones, more than 75% of them present only once. The sequenced material came from PBMCs or T cells enriched from blood (not recorded which). The receptors derive from a man aged 18 to 30 who had recovered from COVID-19.

This chain joins TRBV11-2 and TRBJ1-1; D is possibly TRBD1 (5 bases). V gave up 1 base and J gave up 6 bases, with 9 bases separating them. CDR3 size: 13 residues. Germline CDR1 is SGHAT and CDR2 is FQNNGV. The CDR3 bases are TGTGCCAGCAGCTTAGCAGGGTTGGCTGAAGCTTTCTTT. Translating gives CASSLAGLAEAFF.

The V and J genes are TRBV2 and TRBJ1-2, with 8 bases fitting TRBD1. V lost 6 bases and J lost 6; bases outside the gene matches: 9. This CDR3 comprises 14 residues. Germline V gene sequence: CDR1 SNHLY, CDR2 FYNNEI. CDR3 nucleotides: TGTGCCAGCAGAGCCCGGACAGGGAATAATGGCTACACCTTC. The encoded protein is CASRARTGNNGYTF.

The V and J genes are TRBV4-1 and TRBJ2-7, with TRBD2 as a possible D gene (6 bases). The ends were cut back, 0 bases at V and 3 bases at J, with 12 bases in the middle. This CDR3 spans 15 amino acids. Germline V CDR1 and CDR2: MGHRA, YSYEKL. The CDR3, as DNA: TGCGCCAGCAGCCAAGATAGCGGACCCTACTACGAGCAGTACTTC. Protein product: CASSQDSGPYYEQYF.

The CDR3 loop reads CASSLDPLGAEQYF. The DNA for the CDR3 is TGTGCCAGCAGTTTGGACCCTTTGGGGGCCGAGCAGTACTTC. V is TRBV27 and J is TRBJ2-7; D possibly corresponds to TRBD1 (6 bases). Per the germline V gene, CDR1 is MNHEY and CDR2 is SMNVEV (reference sequence). Trimming cost V 3 bases and J 6 bases, with 15 bases left between them. CDR3 length: 14 residues.

V gene TRBV28 combines with J gene TRBJ1-5, with D unresolved. Germline V lookup: CDR1 MDHEN, CDR2 SYDVKM. The V and J ends lost 3 bases and 4 bases respectively, with 4 bases between them. The CDR3 contains 12 residues. The CDR3 loop reads CASSLANQPQHF. In DNA form, the CDR3 reads TGTGCCAGCAGTTTGGCAAATCAGCCCCAGCATTTT.

A single count supports this clone. This chain links TRBV2 with TRBJ2-3; D is undetermined. V shed 5 bases and J shed 0 bases, with 12 bases lying between them. This CDR3 has 15 residues. Looked up from germline, CDR1 is SNHLY and CDR2 is FYNNEI. The CDR3 reads CASSLGASSTDTQYF. CDR3 DNA sequence: TGTGCCAGCAGTTTGGGCGCCTCTAGCACAGATACGCAGTATTTT.

The chain uses TRBV5-6 and TRBJ2-1, with D maybe TRBD1 (6 bases). CDR3 length equals 15 residues. The V gene lost 0 bases and the J gene lost 10 bases, with 17 bases spanning the gap. Germline V gene data show CDR1 as SGHDT and CDR2 as YYEEEE. CDR3 nucleotides: TGTGCCAGCAGCTTGGCAGGGGTTCGAGGTCGCGAGCAGTTCTTC. Translated, it gives CASSLAGVRGREQFF. The whole variable domain, filled in from reference TRBV5-6 and TRBJ2-1, reads DAGVTQSPTHLIKTRGQQVTLRCSPKSGHDTVSWYQQALGQGPQFIFQYYEEEERQRGNFPDRFSGHQFPNYSSELNVNALLLGDSALYLCASSLAGVRGREQFFGPGTRLTVL.

This sequence joins TRBV12-2 and TRBJ2-1; TRBD2 reflects the table's D call only, with no check against the DNA. TRBV12-2 is recorded as a pseudogene. This CDR3 spans 19 amino acids. The CDR3 DNA follows: TGTGCAAGTCGCTCCCCCCCCAAAACGACTAGCCTCTCCTACAATGAGCAGTTCTTC. Its protein is CASRSPPKTTSLSYNEQFF.

The sample holds a few counts of this clone. CDR3 sequence: CASSLDGRWAMEGYTF. In nucleotides, the CDR3 is TGTGCCAGCAGCTTAGACGGCAGGTGGGCTATGGAAGGCTACACCTTC. The chain links TRBV7-9 to TRBJ1-2; D remains ambiguous. The CDR3 sequence is 16 residues long. Germline assignment: CDR1 SEHNR and CDR2 FQNEAQ (reference sequence). The V gene lost 1 base and the J gene lost 8 bases, with 20 bases spanning the gap.

This rearrangement joins TRBV7-9 to TRBJ1-1; D unresolved. Germline V gives CDR1 SEHNR, CDR2 FQNEAQ (reference sequence). V was trimmed by 3 bases and J by 4 bases, leaving 9 bases between them. The CDR3 is 13 amino acids. CDR3 nucleotide sequence: TGTGCCAGCAGCTTGGAGCAGAGCACTGAAGCTTTCTTT. It specifies CASSLEQSTEAFF.